This is a list of T cell receptor beta chains from one sample in a study of OX40 agonist ivuxolimab in advanced cancers. Libraries were prepared by immunoSEQ multiplex PCR; TCRdb keeps only in-frame clonotypes and omits some of them. The sample holds roughly 80,000 clones; around 93% are singletons and the top ten take less than 0.35%. Sequencing was performed on CD4+ or CD8+ T cells sorted from blood, taken in a trial of the OX40 agonist ivuxolimab. These receptors all stem from an adult with an advanced solid tumor such as melanoma, head and neck, liver or kidney cancer. Each CDR3 is given with its conserved first and last residue. A D gene is named only where the DNA matches it firmly. Some rows have no size entry. The others give once, few or many, or a class for an expanded clone.

>TRBJ2-1|-|TRBV4-1|TRBD2
TGCGCCAGCAGCCAAGAACTTCCTAGCGGGAGTTTCTATGAGCAGTTCTTC
CASSQELPSGSFYEQFF
>TRBJ1-3|-|TRBV7-9|-
TGTGCCGGCAGCCGGGGCTCTGGAAACACCATATATTTT
CAGSRGSGNTIYF
>TRBJ2-1|-|TRBV19|TRBD1
TGTGCCAGTAGAAGGGACAGGTCCTACAATGAGCAGTTCTTC
CASRRDRSYNEQFF
>TRBJ2-5|-|TRBV18|TRBD1
TGTGCCAGCTCACAACAGGGGCAAGAGACCCAGTACTTC
CASSQQGQETQYF
>TRBJ1-2|-|TRBV6-5|-
TGTGCCACAGGCGGGGGGACTCCCTATGGCTACACCTTC
CATGGGTPYGYTF
>TRBJ2-2|once|TRBV18|-
TGTGCCAGCTCACCACCCGGGAAGGGCGGGGAGCTGTTTTTT
CASSPPGKGGELFF
>TRBJ2-5|-|TRBV29-1|-
TGCAGCGTTCGTGCATTGTTTGGGGAGACCCAGTACTTC
CSVRALFGETQYF
>TRBJ2-7|-|TRBV6-5|-
TGTGCCAGCAGTAGACGACTAGTCGGGGAGCAGTACTTC
CASSRRLVGEQYF
>TRBJ2-7|once|TRBV28|TRBD1
TGTGCCAGCAGTGTAGCTTGGGACAGCTACGAGCAGTACTTC
CASSVAWDSYEQYF
>TRBJ1-6|-|TRBV6-1|TRBD1
TGTGCCAGCAGTGCCGGACAGGGGATCGGATCACCCCTCCACTTT
CASSAGQGIGSPLHF
>TRBJ2-1|-|TRBV28|-
TGTGCCACCGAATTGTTCGGGGGCAATGAGCAGTTCTTC
CATELFGGNEQFF
>TRBJ2-4|-|TRBV2|-
TGTGCCAGCAGTGAAGCTACTATGCTTGTCAAAAACATTCAGTACTTC
CASSEATMLVKNIQYF
>TRBJ2-5|-|TRBV12-5|-
TGTGCTAGTGGTTTGGCTCCAGGGGCGGGCCCAGAGACCCAGTACTTC
CASGLAPGAGPETQYF
>TRBJ2-3|-|TRBV18|-
TGTGCCAGCTCAATAGGAGGAACAGATACGCAGTATTTT
CASSIGGTDTQYF
>TRBJ2-7|-|TRBV19|TRBD1
TGTGCCAGTAGTACAGGGGGTGAGTACGAGCAGTGCTTC
CASSTGGEYEQCF
>TRBJ2-7|-|TRBV7-9|-
TGTGCCAGCAGCCTCGGGACGTCGATACCCCTCGAGCAGTACTTC
CASSLGTSIPLEQYF
>TRBJ1-2|-|TRBV18|-
TGTGCCAGCTCTCAGACGGAGTCGTCTTATGGCTACACCTTC
CASSQTESSYGYTF
>TRBJ2-7|-|TRBV10-3|TRBD1
TGTGCCATCAGCACGGGACAGGGGATTTACGAGCAGTACTTC
CAISTGQGIYEQYF
>TRBJ1-5|-|TRBV18|-
TGTGCCAGCTCACTTGGGGGCCTTCCCAATCAGCCCCAGCATTTT
CASSLGGLPNQPQHF
>TRBJ1-2|-|TRBV7-2|-
TGTGCCAGCAGCCTACAAGGAAACTATGGCTACACCTTC
CASSLQGNYGYTF
>TRBJ1-2|-|TRBV5-6|-
TGTGCCAGCAACCGTAGGGGGAACTATGGCTACACCTTC
CASNRRGNYGYTF
>TRBJ2-5|-|TRBV6-5|-
TGTGCCAGCAGTTACTCGGACAGTTTCCAAGAGACCCAGTACTTC
CASSYSDSFQETQYF
>TRBJ2-7|few|TRBV19|-
TGTGCCAGTAGTATACTGGGCGCCTACGAGCAGTACTTC
CASSILGAYEQYF
>TRBJ2-7|-|TRBV5-1|TRBD1
TGCGCCAGCAGCTGGGGACAGCCCTACGAGCAGTACTTC
CASSWGQPYEQYF
>TRBJ2-1|-|TRBV7-2|TRBD2
TGTGCCAGCAGCGTCGAAGCGGGGCAAGTCTGGGTGCCCTACAATGAGCAGTTCTTC
CASSVEAGQVWVPYNEQFF
>TRBJ2-1|-|TRBV7-2|TRBD2
TGTGCCAGCAGCCTAGCGGGAGCCTACAATGAGCAGTTCTTC
CASSLAGAYNEQFF
>TRBJ1-6|-|TRBV28|-
TGTGCCAGCAGCGATCGATATAATTCACCCCTCCACTTT
CASSDRYNSPLHF
>TRBJ2-2|few|TRBV14|-
TGTGCCAGCAGCCATCAGGGCACCGGGGAGCTGTTTTTT
CASSHQGTGELFF
>TRBJ1-2|-|TRBV6-6|TRBD1
TGTGCCAGCAGTTATGACAGGGCCACCTATGGCTACACCTTC
CASSYDRATYGYTF
>TRBJ1-4|-|TRBV30|TRBD1
TGTGCCTGGAGTGTAACAGGGGGGGTCGAAAAACTGTTTTTT
CAWSVTGGVEKLFF
>TRBJ1-3|-|TRBV19|-
TGTGCCAGTAGTACCCCCGGGGGCTCTGGAAACACCATATATTTT
CASSTPGGSGNTIYF
>TRBJ2-7|-|TRBV5-1|-
TGCGCCAGCAGCTTGGTTGGGGCCAACGAGCAGTACTTC
CASSLVGANEQYF
>TRBJ2-7|-|TRBV30|-
TGTGCCTGGAGCGGGGCAGGTCGGGGCGAGCAGTACTTC
CAWSGAGRGEQYF
>TRBJ1-2|-|TRBV10-3|TRBD1
TGTGCCATCAGTGAGGGACAGGGGGTTTATGGCTACACCTTC
CAISEGQGVYGYTF
>TRBJ2-4|-|TRBV30|TRBD2
TGTGCCTGGAATCAGGAAATAACTAGCGGAGGCGCCAAAAACATTCAGTACTTC
CAWNQEITSGGAKNIQYF
>TRBJ2-3|-|TRBV6-1|TRBD2
TGTGCCAGCAGTGAGACCCTAGCGGGGGGCACAGATACGCAGTATTTT
CASSETLAGGTDTQYF
>TRBJ1-3|-|TRBV6-1|-
TGTGCCAGCAGTGAAGCGGGGGTCTCCTCTGGAAACACCATATATTTT
CASSEAGVSSGNTIYF
>TRBJ1-1|-|TRBV18|-
TGTGCCAGCTCACGGTTAGGGGGTTTGGGGAACACTGAAGCTTTCTTT
CASSRLGGLGNTEAFF
>TRBJ2-7|-|TRBV11-1|-
TGTGCCAGCAGCCAGGGACGGTCCTACGAGCAGTACTTC
CASSQGRSYEQYF
>TRBJ2-1|-|TRBV19|-
TGTGCCAGTAGTGTCCGGGCGCCTCTCTACAATGAGCAGTTCTTC
CASSVRAPLYNEQFF
>TRBJ2-3|-|TRBV29-1|TRBD2
TGCAGCCTCGGACTAGCGGGGGCTGCAGATACGCAGTATTTT
CSLGLAGAADTQYF
>TRBJ2-1|-|TRBV4-2|TRBD2
TGTGCCACAGCCGGACTAGCGGGGGTCCATGAGCAGTTCTTC
CATAGLAGVHEQFF
>TRBJ2-6|-|TRBV19|-
TGTGCCAGTAGCCCTAACGGGGCCAACGTCCTGACTTTC
CASSPNGANVLTF
>TRBJ2-3|few|TRBV7-2|-
TGTGCCAGCAGCTTAAGTCTGGACTCATACACAGATACGCAGTATTTT
CASSLSLDSYTDTQYF